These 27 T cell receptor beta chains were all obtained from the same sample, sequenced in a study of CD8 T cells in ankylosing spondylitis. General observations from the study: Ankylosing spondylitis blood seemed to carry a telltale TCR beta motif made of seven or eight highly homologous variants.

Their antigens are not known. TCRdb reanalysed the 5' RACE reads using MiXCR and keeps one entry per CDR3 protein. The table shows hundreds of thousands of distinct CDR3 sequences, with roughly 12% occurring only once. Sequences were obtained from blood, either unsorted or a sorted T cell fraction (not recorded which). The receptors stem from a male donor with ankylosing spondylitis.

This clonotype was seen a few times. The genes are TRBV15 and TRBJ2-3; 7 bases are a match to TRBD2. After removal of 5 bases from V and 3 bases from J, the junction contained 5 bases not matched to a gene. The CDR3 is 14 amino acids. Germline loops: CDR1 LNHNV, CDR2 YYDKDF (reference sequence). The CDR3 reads CATSLRLATDTQYF. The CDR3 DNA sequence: TGTGCCACCAGCTTACGACTAGCAACAGATACGCAGTATTTT.

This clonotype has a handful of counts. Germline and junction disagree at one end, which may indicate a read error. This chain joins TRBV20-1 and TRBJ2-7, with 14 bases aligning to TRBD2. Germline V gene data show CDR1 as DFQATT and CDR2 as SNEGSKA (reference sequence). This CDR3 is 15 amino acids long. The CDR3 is CSASQWTSGRYAQYF. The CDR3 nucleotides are TGCAGTGCTAGTCAATGGACTAGCGGGAGGTACGCGCAGTACTTC.

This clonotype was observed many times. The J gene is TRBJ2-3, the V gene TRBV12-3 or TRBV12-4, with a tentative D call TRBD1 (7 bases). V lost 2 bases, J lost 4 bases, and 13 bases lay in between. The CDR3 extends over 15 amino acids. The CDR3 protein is CASSLRDREADTQYF. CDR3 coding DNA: TGTGCCAGCAGTTTACGAGACAGGGAGGCAGATACGCAGTATTTT.

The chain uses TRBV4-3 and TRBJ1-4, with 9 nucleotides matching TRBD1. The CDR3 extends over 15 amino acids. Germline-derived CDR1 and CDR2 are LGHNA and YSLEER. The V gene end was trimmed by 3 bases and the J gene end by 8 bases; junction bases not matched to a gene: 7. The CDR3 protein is CASSHGRTGDEKLFF. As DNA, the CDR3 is TGCGCCAGCAGCCATGGCAGGACAGGGGACGAAAAACTGTTTTTT.

CDR3 coding DNA: TGTGCCAGCAGCTTAGCGGGGCTAGCGGATAACACCGGGGAGCTGTTTTTT. It codes for CASSLAGLADNTGELFF. The chain has TRBV7-2 and TRBJ2-2; 7 bases agree with TRBD2. Germline lookup yields CDR1 SGHTA and CDR2 FQGNSA. CDR3 size: 17 residues. Trimming removed 0 bases from V and 2 bases from J; junction bases left unmatched: 6.

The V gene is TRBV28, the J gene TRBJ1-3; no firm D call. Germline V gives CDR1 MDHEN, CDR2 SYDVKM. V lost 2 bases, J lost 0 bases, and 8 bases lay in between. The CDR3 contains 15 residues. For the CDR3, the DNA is TGTGCCAGCAGTTTAACTTCTTCCTCTGGAAACACCATATATTTT. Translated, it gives CASSLTSSSGNTIYF.

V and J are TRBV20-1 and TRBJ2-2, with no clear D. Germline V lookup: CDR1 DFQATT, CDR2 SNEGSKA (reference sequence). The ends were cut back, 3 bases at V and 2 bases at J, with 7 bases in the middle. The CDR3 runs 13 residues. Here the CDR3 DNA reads TGCAGTGCTAGGAGTCTAAACACCGGGGAGCTGTTTTTT. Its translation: CSARSLNTGELFF.

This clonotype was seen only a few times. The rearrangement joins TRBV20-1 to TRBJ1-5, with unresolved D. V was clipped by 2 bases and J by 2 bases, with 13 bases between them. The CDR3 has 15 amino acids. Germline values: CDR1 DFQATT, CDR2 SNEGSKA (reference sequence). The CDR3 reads CSARTGPGGNQPQHF. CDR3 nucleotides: TGCAGTGCTAGAACCGGTCCTGGGGGCAATCAGCCCCAGCATTTT.

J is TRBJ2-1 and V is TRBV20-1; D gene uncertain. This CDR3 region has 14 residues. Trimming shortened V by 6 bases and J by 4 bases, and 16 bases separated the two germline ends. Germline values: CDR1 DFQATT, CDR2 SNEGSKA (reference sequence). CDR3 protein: CSAPLLRSYNEQFF. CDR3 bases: TGCAGTGCCCCCCTCCTTCGAAGTTACAATGAGCAGTTCTTC.

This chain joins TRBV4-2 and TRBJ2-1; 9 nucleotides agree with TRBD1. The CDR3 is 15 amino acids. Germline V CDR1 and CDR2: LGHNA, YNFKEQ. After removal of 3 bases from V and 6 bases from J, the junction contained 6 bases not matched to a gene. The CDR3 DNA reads TGTGCCAGCAGCCAGGCACAGGGGGCTGGCAATGAGCAGTTCTTC. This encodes CASSQAQGAGNEQFF.

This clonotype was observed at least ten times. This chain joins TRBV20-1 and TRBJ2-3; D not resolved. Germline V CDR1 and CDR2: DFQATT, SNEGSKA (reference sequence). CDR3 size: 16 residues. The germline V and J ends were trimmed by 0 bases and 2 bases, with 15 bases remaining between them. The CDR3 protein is CSARDIYDQHTDTQYF. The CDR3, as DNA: TGCAGTGCTAGAGATATATACGACCAGCACACAGATACGCAGTATTTT.

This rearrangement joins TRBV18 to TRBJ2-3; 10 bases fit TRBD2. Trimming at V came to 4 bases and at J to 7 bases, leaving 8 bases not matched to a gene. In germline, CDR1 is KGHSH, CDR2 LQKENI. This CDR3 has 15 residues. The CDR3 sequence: CASSRLAGLTNTQYF. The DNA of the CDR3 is TGTGCCAGCTCACGACTAGCGGGCCTGACAAATACGCAGTATTTT.

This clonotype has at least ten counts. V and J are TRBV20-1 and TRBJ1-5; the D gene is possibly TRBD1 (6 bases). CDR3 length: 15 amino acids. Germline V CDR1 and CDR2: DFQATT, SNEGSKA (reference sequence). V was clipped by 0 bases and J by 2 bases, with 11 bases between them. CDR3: CSARDPNRGNQPQHF. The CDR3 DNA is TGCAGTGCTAGAGATCCAAACAGGGGCAATCAGCCCCAGCATTTT.

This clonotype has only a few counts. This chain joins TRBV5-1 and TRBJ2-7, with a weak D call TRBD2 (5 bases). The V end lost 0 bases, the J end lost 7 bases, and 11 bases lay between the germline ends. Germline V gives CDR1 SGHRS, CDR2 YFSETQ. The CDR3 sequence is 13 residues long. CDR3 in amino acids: CASSLGLRAEQYF. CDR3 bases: TGCGCCAGCAGCTTGGGGCTGAGGGCGGAGCAGTACTTC. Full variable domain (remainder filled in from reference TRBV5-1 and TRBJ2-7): KAGVTQTPRYLIKTRGQQVTLSCSPISGHRSVSWYQQTPGQGLQFLFEYFSETQRNKGNFPGRFSGRQFSNSRSEMNVSTLELGDSALYLCASSLGLRAEQYFGPGTRLTVT.

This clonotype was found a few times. Here the CDR3 DNA reads TGCAGTGCTCTCAACGACCCCTGGGAGACCCAGTACTTC. Its translation: CSALNDPWETQYF. This chain connects TRBV20-1 to TRBJ2-5; D gene uncertain. V was cut by 5 bases and J by 5 bases, with 15 bases left in between. There are 13 residues in the CDR3. Per germline, CDR1 DFQATT and CDR2 SNEGSKA (reference sequence).

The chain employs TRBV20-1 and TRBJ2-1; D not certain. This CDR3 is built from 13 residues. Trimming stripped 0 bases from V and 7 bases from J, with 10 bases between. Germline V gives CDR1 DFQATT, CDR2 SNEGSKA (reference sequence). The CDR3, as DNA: TGCAGTGCTAGAGATATGCGGTGGAATGAGCAGTTCTTC. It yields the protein CSARDMRWNEQFF.

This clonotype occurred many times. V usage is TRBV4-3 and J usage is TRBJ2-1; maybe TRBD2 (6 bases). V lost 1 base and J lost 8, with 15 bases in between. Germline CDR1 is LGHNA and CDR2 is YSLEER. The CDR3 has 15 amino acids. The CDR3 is CASSQGRDPGYEQFF. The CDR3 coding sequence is TGCGCCAGCAGCCAAGGGCGGGACCCAGGCTATGAGCAGTTCTTC.

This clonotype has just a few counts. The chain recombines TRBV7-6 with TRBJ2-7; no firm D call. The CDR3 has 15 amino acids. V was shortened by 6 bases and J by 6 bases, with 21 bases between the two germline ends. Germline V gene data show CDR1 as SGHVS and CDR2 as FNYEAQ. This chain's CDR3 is CASSISGPATSEQYF. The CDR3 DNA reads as TGTGCCAGCAGTATTTCGGGCCCCGCCACCAGCGAGCAGTACTTC.

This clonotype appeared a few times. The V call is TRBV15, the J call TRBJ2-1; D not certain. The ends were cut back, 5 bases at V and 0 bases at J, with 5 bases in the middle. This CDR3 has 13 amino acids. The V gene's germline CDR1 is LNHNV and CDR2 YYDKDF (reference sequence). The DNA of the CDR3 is TGTGCCACCAGCGAAAGCTCCTACAATGAGCAGTTCTTC. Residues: CATSESSYNEQFF.

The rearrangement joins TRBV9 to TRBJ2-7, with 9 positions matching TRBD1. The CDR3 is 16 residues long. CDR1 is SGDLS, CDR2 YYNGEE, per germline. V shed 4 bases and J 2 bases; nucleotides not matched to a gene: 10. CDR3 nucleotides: TGTGCCAGCAGCCCCAGGGGGGACAGGGACACCTACGAGCAGTACTTC. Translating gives CASSPRGDRDTYEQYF.

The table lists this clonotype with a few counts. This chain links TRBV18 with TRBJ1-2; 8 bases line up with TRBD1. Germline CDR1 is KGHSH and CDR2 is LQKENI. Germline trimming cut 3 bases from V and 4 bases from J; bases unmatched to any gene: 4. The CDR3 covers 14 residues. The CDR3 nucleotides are TGTGCCAGCTCACCTGGACAGGGAGTCTATGGCTACACCTTC. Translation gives CASSPGQGVYGYTF.

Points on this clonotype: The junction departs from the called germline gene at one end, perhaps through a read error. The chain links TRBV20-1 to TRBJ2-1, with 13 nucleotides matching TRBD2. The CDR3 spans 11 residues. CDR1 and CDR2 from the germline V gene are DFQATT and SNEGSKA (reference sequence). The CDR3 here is CSALLAGGRIF. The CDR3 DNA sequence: TGCAGTGCTTTACTAGCGGGGGGGCGGATCTTC.

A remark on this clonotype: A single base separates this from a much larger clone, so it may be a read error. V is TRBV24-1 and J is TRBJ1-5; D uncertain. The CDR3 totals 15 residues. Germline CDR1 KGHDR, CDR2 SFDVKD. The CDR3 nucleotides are TGTGCCACCGGTGACCCGGGCTCGCGCTATCAGCCCCAGCATTTT. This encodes CATGDPGSRYQPQHF.

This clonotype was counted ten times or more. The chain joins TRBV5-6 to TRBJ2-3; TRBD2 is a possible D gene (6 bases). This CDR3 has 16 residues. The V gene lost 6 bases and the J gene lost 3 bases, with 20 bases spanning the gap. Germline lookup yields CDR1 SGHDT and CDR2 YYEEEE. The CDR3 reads CASNSGGGTRTDTQYF. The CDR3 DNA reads TGTGCCAGCAACTCGGGCGGCGGGACCCGGACAGATACGCAGTATTTT.

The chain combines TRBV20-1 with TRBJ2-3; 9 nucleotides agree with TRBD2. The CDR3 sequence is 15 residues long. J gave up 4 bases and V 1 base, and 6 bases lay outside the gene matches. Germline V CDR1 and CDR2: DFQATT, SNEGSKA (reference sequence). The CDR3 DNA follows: TGCAGTGCTAGAGGCGGGAGGGCCGGGGCAGATACGCAGTATTTT. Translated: CSARGGRAGADTQYF.

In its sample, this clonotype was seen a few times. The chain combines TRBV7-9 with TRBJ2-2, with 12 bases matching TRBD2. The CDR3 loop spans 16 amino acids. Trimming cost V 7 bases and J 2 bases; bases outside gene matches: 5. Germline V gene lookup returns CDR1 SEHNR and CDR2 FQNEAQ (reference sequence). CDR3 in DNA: TGTGCCAGCATCCCTAGCGGGAGGGGAAACACCGGGGAGCTGTTTTTT. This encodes CASIPSGRGNTGELFF. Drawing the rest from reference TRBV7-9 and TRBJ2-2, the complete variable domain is DTGVSQNPRHKITKRGQNVTFRCDPISEHNRLYWYRQTLGQGPEFLTYFQNEAQLEKSRLLSDRFSAERPKGSFSTLEIQRTEQGDSAMYLCASIPSGRGNTGELFFGEGSRLTVL.

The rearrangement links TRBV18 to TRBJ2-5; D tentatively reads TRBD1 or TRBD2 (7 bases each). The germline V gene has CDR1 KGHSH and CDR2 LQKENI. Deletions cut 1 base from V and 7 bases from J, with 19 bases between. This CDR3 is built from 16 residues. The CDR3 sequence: CASSPRGGGQFGTQYF. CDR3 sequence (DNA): TGTGCCAGCTCACCACGAGGCGGGGGACAGTTTGGGACCCAGTACTTC.